A selection of T cell receptor beta chains follows, all from one sample in a study of shared clonotypes between healthy human individuals. This table comes from immunoSEQ multiplex PCR, and its TCRdb copy is limited to in-frame clones, with some not included. The sample records 550,000 to 800,000 clones, roughly 87% being singletons. The sample was memory CD8+ T cells from PBMCs. These receptors all stem from a man aged 18 to 35 in good health. Some clones in this sample may be carry-over from other donors' samples. CDR3s include the opening cysteine and the closing phenylalanine or tryptophan. D genes are given only for firm matches.

j_call d_call v_call cdr3_aa
TRBJ2-3 TRBD1 TRBV10-3 CAISGGTGGPGEYF
TRBJ2-6 NA TRBV9 CASSVPLPSRQLAGANVLTF
TRBJ1-5 NA TRBV21-1 CASSPGFWGEPAPQHF
TRBJ2-2 NA TRBV12-5 CASGLVGTGELFF
TRBJ2-1 NA TRBV27 CASSLLPPLNNEQFF
TRBJ2-1 NA TRBV6-5 CASSPLSSYNEQFF
TRBJ1-4 NA TRBV5-5 CASSLVGQYNEKLFF
TRBJ2-5 NA TRBV7-2 CASSLLEEGSGETQYF
TRBJ1-6 NA TRBV28 CASRQDTVFSGIEALHF
TRBJ2-7 TRBD1 TRBV7-8 CASSPPRGQYEQYF
TRBJ2-1 NA TRBV10-3 CAISVMSRYVSYNEQFF
TRBJ1-2 TRBD1 TRBV27 CASSLGQGLNYGYTF
TRBJ1-1 NA TRBV5-6 CASSITGFEAFF
TRBJ2-7 TRBD1 TRBV2 CASSEGDRESSYEQYF
TRBJ2-1 TRBD2 TRBV5-1 CASSPAGAYNEQFF
TRBJ1-2 TRBD1 TRBV28 CASSIQGWLWGYTF